What follows describes a single T cell receptor (beta chain). These data belong to a study of blood T cell repertoires in COVID-19. Overall study context: Samples came from the United States, Italy and Spain, spanning acute and convalescent COVID-19.

Original handling: Amplification of reference gene primers provided the estimated nucleated cell counts. Generated by immunoSEQ multiplex PCR, the TCRdb table keeps only in-frame clones and is missing some. V, J and clone size derive from that table, while D and trimming were established from the DNA sequence. The sample carries about 170,000 clones, about 90% recorded once. V lost 4 bases to trimming and J lost 6 bases; unmatched junction nucleotides: 8. There are 14 residues in the CDR3. Germline assignment: CDR1 SGHNT and CDR2 YYREEE (reference sequence). The rearrangement uses TRBV5-4 and TRBJ2-5, with 8 bases matching TRBD1. Sequencing input: peripheral blood. The sequence came from a woman aged 55-75 years with COVID-19, enrolled during active disease. In DNA, the CDR3 is TGTGCCAGCAGCATTGACAGGGGAGGAAAGACCCAGTACTTC. Its translation: CASSIDRGGKTQYF.